This TCR beta chain was obtained from a study of regulatory T cells in long-lasting Graves disease. This clonotype was detected ten times or more. CDR3 regions were amplified by Arm-PCR using iRepertoire HTBI primers to build TCR beta libraries. TCRdb reprocessed the multiplex PCR reads via MiXCR and lists one record per CDR3 protein. The sample lists roughly 400,000 distinct CDR3 sequences, less than 25% seen once, with around 21% in the top ten. CDR1 SEHNR and CDR2 FQNEAQ come from the germline V gene (reference sequence). V lost 1 base and J 4 bases, leaving 7 bases between the germline ends. The CDR3 is 13 amino acids. The time point: persistent/refractory GD, antithyroid drugs over 5 years with positive TRAb. Following extraction of RNA from PBMCs, that RNA was used to make the TCR library.

The chain uses TRBV7-9 and TRBJ1-1; D ambiguous. The source material was peripheral blood mononuclear cells (PBMCs), sampled when the disease was refractory, from a patient treated with antithyroid drugs. The sequence came from a female donor with Graves disease. The CDR3 coding sequence is TGTGCCAGCAGCTTAGAGGGATCCACTGAAGCTTTCTTT. Translated, it gives CASSLEGSTEAFF.